This TCR beta chain was recovered during a study of response to subunit inactivated influenza vaccine. General observations from the study: The authors put forward the suggestion that each seasonal influenza vaccination may bring in only a limited number of new T cells.

There are a few counts of this clonotype. What it binds is not known. One entry per CDR3 protein results from TCRdb running MiXCR on the RT-PCR reads. The table lists about 780,000 distinct CDR3 sequences, roughly 20% of them singletons. V was clipped by 4 bases and J by 5 bases, with 11 bases between them. Germline V CDR1 and CDR2: SGHTA, FQGNSA. The CDR3 spans 13 residues. The sample was PBMCs from blood, taken 5 to 6 days after vaccination. This receptor was identified in a man between 50 and 59 years old who received an inactivated influenza vaccine. V and J are TRBV7-2 and TRBJ1-1; maybe TRBD1 (6 bases). The CDR3 sequence: CASSSTRGTEAFF. The DNA of the CDR3 is TGTGCCAGCAGCTCAACTAGGGGGACTGAAGCTTTCTTT.